Described below is a single TCR beta chain sequence and its context. Profiled with immunoSEQ multiplex PCR; TCRdb holds only in-frame clones, not every one. The data show just under 65,000 clones, 98% seen once. The data are from a study of Tregs in tolerant kidney transplant recipients. An overnight rest at 37°C with 150 to 250 IU/ml IL-2 preceded regulatory T cell sorting from thawed PBMCs. This CDR3 region has 15 residues. Germline V gene data show CDR1 as SQVTM and CDR2 as ANQGSEA. Trimming removed 1 base from V and 1 base from J; junction bases left unmatched: 7. The sequences come from Tregs from blood, collected before the transplant. V usage is TRBV29-1 and J usage is TRBJ2-7; TRBD2 matches at 7 bases. This sequence originates from a human donor who received a combined kidney and bone marrow transplant. The CDR3 bases are TGCAGCGTTGAAGGCGGAAAAGCGGGGTCCTACGAGCAGTACTTC. Residues: CSVEGGKAGSYEQYF.